These T cell receptor beta chains were read from a single sample in a study of blood T cells in healthy people across ages. Each CDR3 protein gets one entry after TCRdb re-called the 5' RACE reads with MiXCR. The repertoire holds about 1.5 million distinct CDR3 sequences, approximately 42% seen once, with about 4% in the top ten. Input material: blood. These receptors all come from a young woman in good health. The CDR3 runs from the conserved cysteine through the conserved F or W. The D gene is left open where the match is weak. Expanded clones are given a class, and other clones once, few, many or no size at all.

abundance	j_gene	v_gene	d_gene	CDR3nt	CDR3aa
-	TRBJ1-1	TRBV29-1	TRBD1	TGCAGCGTTGGGGGACAGGGGGCTTTCTACACTGAAGCTTTCTTT	CSVGGQGAFYTEAFF
few	TRBJ2-3	TRBV20-1	-	TGCAGTGCTAGAGATCCTCTAGCTGGGGAAACAGATACGCAGTATTTT	CSARDPLAGETDTQYF
-	TRBJ1-2	TRBV4-3	-	TGCGCCAGCAGCGACCACAGTTATGGCTACACCTTC	CASSDHSYGYTF
-	TRBJ2-2	TRBV7-9	-	TGTGCCAGCAGCTCCCGGAGGGGGGACACCGGGGAGCTGTTTTTT	CASSSRRGDTGELFF
few	TRBJ2-1	TRBV28	TRBD2	TGTGCCAGCAGCCGCGGACTAGTCGGATCCTACAATGAGCAGTTCTTC	CASSRGLVGSYNEQFF
-	TRBJ2-1	TRBV3-1	TRBD2	TGTGCCAGCAGCCAAGCAGGGACTAGTGGCAATGAGCAGTTCTTC	CASSQAGTSGNEQFF
-	TRBJ2-5	TRBV29-1	-	TGCAGCGTTGCCAGGGAGCGGCAAAGGACCCAGTACTTC	CSVARERQRTQYF
-	TRBJ1-5	TRBV28	TRBD1	TGTGCCAGCAGTTTCGGCGGGACAGGGAGTCAGCCCCAGCATTTT	CASSFGGTGSQPQHF
-	TRBJ2-1	TRBV12-3/TRBV12-4	-	TGTGCCAGCAATAATCGACAGGCGTCCTACAATGAGCAGTTCTTC	CASNNRQASYNEQFF
-	TRBJ2-1	TRBV4-3	-	TGCGCCAGCAGAACAGGGACTTACTCCTACAATGAGCAGTTCTTC	CASRTGTYSYNEQFF
-	TRBJ2-3	TRBV27	-	TGTGCCAGCAGTTTATTCCGCGGACATACGCAGTATTTT	CASSLFRGHTQYF
few	TRBJ2-5	TRBV9	-	TGTGCCAGCAGCGTCAGTAGTGGTGGGGAGACCCAGTACTTC	CASSVSSGGETQYF
once	TRBJ2-7	TRBV20-1	-	TGCAGTGTCTCACCTCTGACAGCCGTCTACAATGAGCAGTACTTC	CSVSPLTAVYNEQYF
few	TRBJ2-1	TRBV11-2	TRBD2	TGTGCCAGCAGCTTTAACGTACGGCTAGCGGGCGATGAGCAGTTCTTC	CASSFNVRLAGDEQFF
few	TRBJ1-1	TRBV6-5	TRBD1	TGTGCCAGCAGCCAATTGGGGCAGGGGGCCGCTGAAGCTTTCTTT	CASSQLGQGAAEAFF
-	TRBJ2-2	TRBV7-2	TRBD1	TGTGCCAGCAGATTAAATGTTTTTTATACAGGGGGAAACACCGGGGAGCTGTTTTTT	CASRLNVFYTGGNTGELFF
-	TRBJ1-1	TRBV15	-	TGTGCCACCAGCAGGGAGACCTTGAACACTGAAGCTTTCTTT	CATSRETLNTEAFF
few	TRBJ1-1	TRBV27	-	TGTGCCAGCAGTCTCACTCCGTATGTGAACACTGAAGCTTTCTTT	CASSLTPYVNTEAFF
-	TRBJ1-4	TRBV7-2	TRBD1	TGTGCCAGCAGCTCACATGCCGGGACAGAGAATGAAAAACTGTTTTTT	CASSSHAGTENEKLFF
-	TRBJ2-7	TRBV7-2	TRBD1	TGTGCCAGCAGCTTATGGGACAGCCCCTCCTACGAGCAGTACTTC	CASSLWDSPSYEQYF
-	TRBJ1-1	TRBV6-2/TRBV6-3	TRBD1	TGTGCCAGCAGAATCGGGACAGCCAATGAAGCTTTCTTT	CASRIGTANEAFF
-	TRBJ1-2	TRBV25-1	-	TGTGCCAGCAGTGATTTCCGAGAACGCTATGGCTACACCTTC	CASSDFRERYGYTF
many	TRBJ2-3	TRBV6-5	-	TGTGCCAGCAGTTACTCATTTAGCGGTACAAGCACAGATACGCAGTATTTT	CASSYSFSGTSTDTQYF
-	TRBJ1-2	TRBV18	-	TGTGCCAGCTCACCATTGGGTGCAGGCCGGAACGATGGCTACACCTTC	CASSPLGAGRNDGYTF
-	TRBJ2-7	TRBV6-2/TRBV6-3	-	TGTGCCAGCAGTGACAGGAGGGGCTCCTACGAGCAGTACTTC	CASSDRRGSYEQYF
-	TRBJ2-1	TRBV7-2	-	TGTGCCAGCAGCTCCGCTAGCGAGAGGAATGAGCAGTTCTTC	CASSSASERNEQFF
-	TRBJ2-2	TRBV5-1	-	TGCGCCAGCAGCTTTTTGCCAGTATCGAACACCGGGGAGCTGTTTTTT	CASSFLPVSNTGELFF
-	TRBJ2-1	TRBV4-3	-	TGCGCCAGCAGCCAAGATCCGCAGGGACACAATGAGCAGTTCTTC	CASSQDPQGHNEQFF
few	TRBJ1-2	TRBV12-5	-	TGTGCTAGTGGTTTGGAGGAGGCCTATGGCTACACCTTC	CASGLEEAYGYTF
few	TRBJ1-1	TRBV3-1	TRBD1	TGTGCCAGCAGCCAATTAGGGACAGGTAACACTGAAGCTTTCTTT	CASSQLGTGNTEAFF
many	TRBJ2-7	TRBV12-3/TRBV12-4	-	TGTGCCAGCAGTACCTTGACAAGTACTGAGCAGTACTTC	CASSTLTSTEQYF
-	TRBJ2-1	TRBV10-1	-	TGCGCCAGCAGTGAAGGCCCCACCCAGTTCTTC	CASSEGPTQFF
many	TRBJ1-5	TRBV12-3/TRBV12-4	TRBD1	TGTGCCAGCAGACGACAGGGTAGCAATCAGCCCCAGCATTTT	CASRRQGSNQPQHF
few	TRBJ1-1	TRBV12-3/TRBV12-4	-	TGTGCCAGCAGTTTTCCGGGGGGTCGGGGCCGGCTCACTGAAGCTTTCTTT	CASSFPGGRGRLTEAFF
-	TRBJ1-5	TRBV7-9	-	TGTGCCAGCAGCACAACACAGGGAGGAAGCAATCAGCCCCAGCATTTT	CASSTTQGGSNQPQHF
few	TRBJ2-1	TRBV7-2	TRBD2	TGTGCCAGCAGCCTGGGACTAGCGGGAGGTAGATCCTACAATGAGCAGTTCTTC	CASSLGLAGGRSYNEQFF
-	TRBJ1-2	TRBV20-1	-	TGCAGTGCTACATACAGGGCAAAGGGCTACACCTTC	CSATYRAKGYTF
-	TRBJ1-2	TRBV20-1	-	TGCAGTGCTAGACCCACGGACAGTTATTATGGCTACACCTTC	CSARPTDSYYGYTF
-	TRBJ2-3	TRBV10-3	TRBD2	TGTGCCATCAGTGGTCAGCGGGGGGGCCAAGGCACAGATACGCAGTATTTT	CAISGQRGGQGTDTQYF
few	TRBJ1-1	TRBV10-3	TRBD1	TGTGCCATCAGGAGGGGACAGGGAAGGACTGAAGCTTTCTTT	CAIRRGQGRTEAFF
-	TRBJ2-1	TRBV20-1	-	TGCAGTGCTAGACGACCCGGCGGGGCCGACAATGAGCAGTTCTTC	CSARRPGGADNEQFF